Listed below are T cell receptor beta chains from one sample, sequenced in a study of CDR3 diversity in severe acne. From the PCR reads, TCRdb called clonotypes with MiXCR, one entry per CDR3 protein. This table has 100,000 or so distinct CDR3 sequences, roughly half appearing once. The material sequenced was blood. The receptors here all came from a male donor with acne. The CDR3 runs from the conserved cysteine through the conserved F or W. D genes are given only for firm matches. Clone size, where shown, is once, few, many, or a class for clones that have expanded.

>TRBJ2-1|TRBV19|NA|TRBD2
CASNGGTSGSVEQFF
TGTGCCAGTAATGGGGGGACTAGCGGGAGTGTTGAGCAGTTCTTC
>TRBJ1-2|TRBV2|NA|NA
CASSAGARGYTF
TGTGCCAGCAGTGCCGGGGCTCGGGGCTACACCTTC
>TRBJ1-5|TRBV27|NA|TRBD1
CANSSLGQGPNQPQHF
TGTGCCAACAGTTCCCTCGGACAGGGGCCCAATCAGCCCCAGCATTTT
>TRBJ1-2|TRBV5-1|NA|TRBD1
CASSLSILGQGASGYTF
TGCGCCAGCAGCCTCTCAATCCTTGGACAGGGGGCAAGCGGCTACACCTTC
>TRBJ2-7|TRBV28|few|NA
CASSGDKVFSNEQYF
TGTGCCAGCAGTGGGGACAAAGTGTTTTCGAACGAGCAGTACTTC
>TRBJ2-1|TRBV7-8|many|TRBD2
CASSRGLGGNEQFF
TGTGCCAGCAGCCGGGGACTAGGGGGCAATGAGCAGTTCTTC
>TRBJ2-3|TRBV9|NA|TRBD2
CASSLGEGWDTDTQYF
TGTGCCAGCAGCCTCGGGGAGGGGTGGGACACAGATACGCAGTATTTT
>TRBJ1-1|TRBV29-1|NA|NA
CASSTGFTEAFF
TGTGCCAGTAGTACAGGGTTCACTGAAGCTTTCTTT
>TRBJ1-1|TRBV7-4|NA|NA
CASSFPSNSGSTEAFF
TGTGCCAGCAGCTTTCCCTCAAACAGTGGGTCCACTGAAGCTTTCTTT
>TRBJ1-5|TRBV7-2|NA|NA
CASSPEGVTNQPQHF
TGTGCCAGCTCCCCCGAGGGGGTTACGAATCAGCCCCAGCATTTT
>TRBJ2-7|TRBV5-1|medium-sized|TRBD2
CASSLPTRPGLAVYEQYF
TGCGCCAGCAGCTTACCCACTAGACCGGGACTAGCGGTCTACGAGCAGTACTTC
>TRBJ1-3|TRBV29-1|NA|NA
CSVETGSGNTIYF
TGCAGCGTTGAAACCGGCTCTGGAAACACCATATATTTT
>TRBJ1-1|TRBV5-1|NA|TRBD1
CASSLGLRDRVGAFF
TGCGCCAGCAGCTTGGGACTCCGGGACAGGGTAGGGGCTTTCTTT
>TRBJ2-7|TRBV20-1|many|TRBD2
CSAPGLAGGYYEQYF
TGCAGTGCCCCGGGACTAGCGGGGGGGTACTACGAGCAGTACTTC
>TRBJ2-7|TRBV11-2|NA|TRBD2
CASTIGLAETYEQYF
TGTGCCAGCACCATTGGACTAGCGGAAACCTACGAGCAGTACTTC
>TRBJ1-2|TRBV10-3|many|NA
CAIRSETGRGYTF
TGTGCCATCAGGTCTGAGACGGGGCGCGGCTACACCTTC
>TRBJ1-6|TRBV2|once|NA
CASIYGRNSPLHF
TGTGCCAGCATTTACGGTCGGAATTCACCCCTCCACTTT
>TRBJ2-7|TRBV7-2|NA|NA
CASSSGKTGGPYEQYF
TGTGCCAGCAGCTCCGGAAAGACAGGCGGCCCCTACGAGCAGTACTTC
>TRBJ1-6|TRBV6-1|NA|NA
CASSEGGGGSPLYF
TGTGCCAGCAGTGAAGGGGGCGGAGGATCACCCCTCTACTTT
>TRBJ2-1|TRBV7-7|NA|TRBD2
CASSQSGRSYNEQFF
TGTGCTAGCAGCCAGAGCGGGAGGTCCTACAATGAGCAGTTCTTC
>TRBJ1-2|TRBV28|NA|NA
CASRIGAGYGYTF
TGTGCCAGCAGGATCGGGGCAGGTTATGGCTACACCTTC
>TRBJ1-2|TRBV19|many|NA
CASSIRDGYTF
TGTGCCAGTAGTATACGGGACGGCTACACCTTC
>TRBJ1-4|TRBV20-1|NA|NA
CSASRGNNEKLFF
TGCAGTGCTAGCCGAGGGAATAATGAAAAACTGTTTTTT
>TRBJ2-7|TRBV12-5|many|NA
CASAMTPYEQYF
TGTGCTAGTGCCATGACCCCCTACGAGCAGTACTTC
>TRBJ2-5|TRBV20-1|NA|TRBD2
CSAKGLAGAGPGFDQYF
TGCAGTGCCAAGGGACTAGCGGGAGCGGGGCCAGGTTTCGACCAGTACTTC
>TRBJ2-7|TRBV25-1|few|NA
CASSEGQTYEQYF
TGTGCCAGCAGTGAGGGACAAACCTACGAGCAGTACTTC
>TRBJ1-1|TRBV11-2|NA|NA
CASSRFSKWCTEAFF
TGTGCCAGCAGCCGATTTTCGAAGTGGTGCACTGAAGCTTTCTTT
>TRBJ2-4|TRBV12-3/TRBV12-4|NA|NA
CASSSTTVAKNIQYF
TGTGCCAGCAGTTCGACGACTGTAGCCAAAAACATTCAGTACTTC
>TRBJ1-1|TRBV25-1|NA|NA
CASSIAENTEAFF
TGTGCCAGCAGCATTGCAGAGAACACTGAAGCTTTCTTT
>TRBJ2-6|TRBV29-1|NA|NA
CSVGRGVPGLCSGANVLTF
TGCAGCGTTGGGCGGGGAGTCCCCGGGCTGTGCTCTGGGGCCAACGTCCTGACTTTC
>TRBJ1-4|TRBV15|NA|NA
CATRGRSNEKLFF
TGTGCCACCAGGGGAAGGAGTAATGAAAAACTGTTTTTT
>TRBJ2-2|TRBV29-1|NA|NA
CSVGLTANWGTGELFF
TGCAGCGTTGGGTTGACGGCAAACTGGGGCACCGGGGAGCTGTTTTTT
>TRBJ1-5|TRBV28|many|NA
CATSRAPQHF
TGTGCCACTTCCCGTGCGCCCCAGCATTTT
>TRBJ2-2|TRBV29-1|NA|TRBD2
CSTSGTSGRSGELFF
TGCAGCACCTCCGGGACTAGCGGGAGGTCCGGGGAGCTGTTTTTT
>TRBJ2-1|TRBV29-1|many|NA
CSEKAVYNEQFF
TGCAGCGAGAAAGCGGTCTACAATGAGCAGTTCTTC
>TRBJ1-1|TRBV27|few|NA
CASSPTQGMNTEAFF
TGTGCCAGCAGTCCCACCCAGGGAATGAACACTGAAGCTTTCTTT
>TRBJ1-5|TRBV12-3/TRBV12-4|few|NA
CASSLKGSHQPQHF
TGTGCCAGCAGTTTAAAGGGGAGCCATCAGCCCCAGCATTTT
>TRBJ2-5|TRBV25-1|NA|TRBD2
CASSVRGLAGFQETQYF
TGTGCCAGCAGTGTACGGGGACTAGCGGGATTCCAAGAGACCCAGTACTTC
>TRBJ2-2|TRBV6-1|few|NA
CASSEAGRSTGELFF
TGTGCCAGCAGTGAAGCCGGGCGGTCCACCGGGGAGCTGTTTTTT
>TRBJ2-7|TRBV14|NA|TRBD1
CASSLNYPRDRTYEQYF
TGTGCCAGCAGCCTTAACTACCCCCGGGACAGGACCTACGAGCAGTACTTC
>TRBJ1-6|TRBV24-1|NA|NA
CATSDDLGRVRIPLHF
TGTGCCACCAGTGATGACTTGGGGCGAGTGAGAATTCCCCTCCACTTT
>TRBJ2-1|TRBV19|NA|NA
CASSKGGNQQFF
TGTGCCAGTAGTAAGGGGGGCAATCAGCAGTTCTTC
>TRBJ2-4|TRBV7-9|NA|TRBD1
CASSSYRGAGNIQYF
TGTGCCAGCAGCTCGTACAGGGGTGCAGGAAACATTCAGTACTTC
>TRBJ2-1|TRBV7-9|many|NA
CASSTTGNEQFF
TGTGCCAGCAGCACCACAGGGAATGAGCAGTTCTTC
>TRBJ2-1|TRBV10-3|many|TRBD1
CAIRSTGTGVNEQFF
TGTGCCATCAGGAGCACCGGGACAGGGGTTAATGAGCAGTTCTTC
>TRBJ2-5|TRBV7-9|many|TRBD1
CASSSRQGRYQETQYF
TGTGCCAGCAGCTCTCGACAGGGGCGGTACCAAGAGACCCAGTACTTC
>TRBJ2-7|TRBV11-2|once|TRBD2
CASSSPFPSGRAGDSYEQYF
TGTGCCAGCAGCTCCCCTTTTCCTAGCGGGAGGGCCGGTGACAGCTACGAGCAGTACTTC
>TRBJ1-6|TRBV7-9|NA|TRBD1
CASGGTGGSPLHF
TGTGCCAGCGGAGGGACAGGGGGTTCACCCCTCCACTTT
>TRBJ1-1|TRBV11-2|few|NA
CASRPATEAFF
TGTGCCAGCAGGCCCGCTACTGAAGCTTTCTTT